Listed here are 20 T cell receptor beta chains from one sample, sequenced in a study of regulatory T cells in long-lasting Graves disease. To make TCR beta libraries, researchers used iRepertoire HTBI primers and Arm-PCR of CDR3 regions. Using its own MiXCR run on the multiplex PCR reads, TCRdb lists one record per CDR3 protein. The sample includes fewer than 400,000 distinct CDR3 sequences, around a fifth of them seen just once. Time point defined: persistent/refractory GD, antithyroid drugs over 5 years with positive TRAb. Extracted RNA from PBMCs served as the source of the TCR library. The sample was peripheral blood mononuclear cells (PBMCs), taken when the disease was refractory, from a patient treated with antithyroid drugs. The receptors come from a female donor with Graves disease.

Ten or more counts support this clonotype. CDR3: CSVRQGRDYEQYF. CDR3 DNA: TGCAGCGTTAGACAGGGCCGGGACTACGAGCAGTACTTC. The rearrangement uses TRBV29-1 and TRBJ2-7; 7 nucleotides line up with TRBD1. V trimming: 5 bases; J trimming: 3 bases; junction bases outside the gene matches: 7. The germline gives CDR1 SQVTM, CDR2 ANQGSEA. The CDR3 totals 13 residues.

This clonotype was recorded once. A read error may produce the germline difference seen at one junction end. This chain joins TRBV7-9 and TRBJ1-2, with unresolved D. The CDR3 covers 16 residues. Looked up from germline, CDR1 is SEHNR and CDR2 is FQNEAQ (reference sequence). The CDR3 reads CASSLGDGYTNYGCTF. CDR3 bases: TGTGCCAGCAGCTTAGGCGATGGGTATACTAACTATGGCTGCACCTTC.

This clonotype was seen more than once but under ten times. The rearrangement joins TRBV6-2 or TRBV6-3 to TRBJ1-6; TRBD1 is a possible D gene (5 bases). V was pared by 7 bases and J by 4 bases, with 17 bases between. CDR3 size: 16 residues. Germline V lookup: CDR1 MNHEY, CDR2 SVGEGT. The CDR3 region is CASNGQGLIYNSPLHF. The CDR3 DNA reads as TGTGCCAGCAACGGGCAGGGACTTATTTATAATTCACCCCTCCACTTT.

The rearrangement uses TRBV7-2 and TRBJ1-3; D unresolved. Germline V gives CDR1 SGHTA, CDR2 FQGNSA. This CDR3 region has 17 residues. V dropped 3 bases and J dropped 2 bases, with 17 bases sitting between them. CDR3 coding DNA: TGTGCCAGCAGCTTTCGTCCCCGTCCTACCACTGGAAACACCATATATTTT. This sequence encodes CASSFRPRPTTGNTIYF.

This clonotype was counted between two and nine times. The gene calls are TRBV18 and TRBJ1-5; 7 bases fit TRBD1. With 3 bases clipped from V and 6 bases from J, the junction kept 5 bases outside the gene matches. The CDR3 contains 14 residues. Germline values: CDR1 KGHSH, CDR2 LQKENI. CDR3 in amino acids: CASSPRQGAQPQHF. Here the CDR3 DNA reads TGTGCCAGCTCACCGAGACAGGGAGCTCAGCCCCAGCATTTT.

This clonotype was found many times. CDR3 sequence: CATSRGTRQETQYF. The DNA of the CDR3 is TGTGCCACCAGCAGAGGGACAAGGCAAGAGACCCAGTACTTC. The chain uses TRBV15 and TRBJ2-5, with D maybe TRBD1 (5 bases). The germline CDR1 and CDR2 sequences are LNHNV and YYDKDF (reference sequence). Trimming took off 1 base at V and 2 bases at J, with 8 bases between the two ends. This CDR3 comprises 14 residues.

There are a few counts of this clonotype. The chain employs TRBV6-1 and TRBJ2-5; D is possibly TRBD1 or TRBD2 (5 bases each). Trimming shortened V by 5 bases and J by 7 bases, and 11 bases separated the two germline ends. This CDR3 is built from 12 residues. Germline CDR1 and CDR2: MNHNS and SASEGT. CDR3 in DNA: TGTGCCAGCAGTCTTCAAGGGACGACCCAGTACTTC. It specifies CASSLQGTTQYF.

In this sample, this clonotype turned up a few times. This chain connects TRBV5-1 to TRBJ2-1, with 8 bases that match TRBD2. The germline CDR1 and CDR2 sequences are SGHRS and YFSETQ. The V and J ends lost 0 bases and 11 bases, in that order; junction bases with no gene match: 7. The CDR3 covers 14 residues. The CDR3 nucleotides are TGCGCCAGCAGCTTGGAGGCTAGCGGGCCGAAGCAGTTCTTC. Its protein is CASSLEASGPKQFF.

This clonotype was detected ten times or more. The gene calls are TRBV27 and TRBJ1-4, with TRBD1 matching over 12 bases. Germline V gene data show CDR1 as MNHEY and CDR2 as SMNVEV (reference sequence). This CDR3 is built from 21 residues. Losses at the gene ends were 0 bases for V and 0 bases for J; bases not matched to a gene: 11. The CDR3 region has the DNA TGTGCCAGCAGTTTATCACGATTGGGGACAGGGGGCGTTGCAACTAATGAAAAACTGTTTTTT. Translation gives CASSLSRLGTGGVATNEKLFF. The full variable domain, its missing parts supplied by reference TRBV27 and TRBJ1-4, is EAQVTQNPRYLITVTGKKLTVTCSQNMNHEYMSWYRQDPGLGLRQIYYSMNVEVTDKGDVPEGYKVSRKEKRNFPLILESPSPNQTSLYFCASSLSRLGTGGVATNEKLFFGSGTQLSVL.

This clonotype has only a few counts. V gene TRBV28 combines with J gene TRBJ1-2; the D is unclear. Trimming stripped 4 bases from V and 8 bases from J, with 11 bases between. CDR1 and CDR2 from the germline V gene are MDHEN and SYDVKM. The CDR3 runs to 12 residues. The CDR3 protein is CASSSEGAGYTF. In nucleotides, the CDR3 is TGTGCCAGCAGTTCCGAGGGAGCCGGCTACACCTTC.

This clonotype occurred many times. V is TRBV18 and J is TRBJ1-1; unclear D gene. The CDR3 totals 13 residues. CDR1 and CDR2 from the germline V gene are KGHSH and LQKENI. Trimming took off 0 bases at V and 3 bases at J, with 5 bases between the two ends. The CDR3 DNA sequence: TGTGCCAGCTCACCACCGGAGTACACTGAAGCTTTCTTT. This translates into CASSPPEYTEAFF.

The sample holds many counts of this clonotype. This sequence joins TRBV30 and TRBJ1-2, with a tentative D call TRBD1 (5 bases). Per the germline V gene, CDR1 is GTSNPN and CDR2 is SVGIG (reference sequence). The V gene lost 5 bases and the J gene lost 4 bases, with 11 bases spanning the gap. The CDR3 contains 12 residues. DNA of the CDR3: TGTGCCTGGGGGGCCGGGACCTATGGCTACACCTTC. It codes for CAWGAGTYGYTF.

This chain uses TRBV5-6 with TRBJ2-7; TRBD1 aligns across 10 bases. Germline V gives CDR1 SGHDT, CDR2 YYEEEE. The junction had 7 bases not matched to a gene; V was cut back by 4 bases and J by 3 bases. The CDR3 totals 15 residues. The CDR3: CASSPSGQGNYEQYF. CDR3 coding DNA: TGTGCCAGCAGCCCGTCGGGACAGGGGAACTACGAGCAGTACTTC.

This clonotype was seen many times. The CDR3 nucleotides read TGTGCCAGCAGCCAGGGACAGAAGAACACTGAAGCTTTCTTT. It translates to CASSQGQKNTEAFF. V and J are TRBV3-1 and TRBJ1-1; 7 bases are shared with TRBD1. Unmatched junction bases numbered 2, after V lost 3 bases and J lost 1 base. The CDR3 totals 14 residues. CDR1 is LGHDT and CDR2 is YNNKEL in the germline V gene (reference sequence). The full variable domain, in which reference TRBV3-1 and TRBJ1-1 provide the parts outside the CDR3, is DTAVSQTPKYLVTQMGNDKSIKCEQNLGHDTMYWYKQDSKKFLKIMFSYNNKELIINETVPNRFSPKSPDKAHLNLHINSLELGDSAVYFCASSQGQKNTEAFFGQGTRLTVV.

The table lists this clonotype with a few counts. J is TRBJ1-1 and V is TRBV12-3 or TRBV12-4; no clear D. Trimming took 1 base from V and 5 from J, leaving 11 bases between them. The CDR3 length is 14 residues. The CDR3 DNA sequence: TGTGCCAGCAGTTTAGGGCATATCAGGACTGAAGCTTTCTTT. Its protein product is CASSLGHIRTEAFF.

This clonotype was seen more than once but under ten times. The chain couples TRBV7-9 to TRBJ2-3; possible D gene TRBD1, 6 bases. The V and J ends lost 5 bases and 5 bases respectively, with 26 bases between them. This CDR3 has 18 residues. The germline CDR1 and CDR2 sequences are SEHNR and FQNEAQ (reference sequence). The CDR3 region has the DNA TGTGCCAGCAGCGCCCGGCTAGGGGGTAACTATGATGTAGATACGCAGTATTTT. Protein sequence: CASSARLGGNYDVDTQYF.

This clonotype was seen repeatedly, ten times or more. This chain uses TRBV9 with TRBJ2-5, with 10 nucleotides matching TRBD2. Germline V gives CDR1 SGDLS, CDR2 YYNGEE. This CDR3 region has 16 residues. The trim removed 0 bases at V and 4 bases at J, leaving 6 bases unmatched. The CDR3 coding sequence is TGTGCCAGCAGCGTAGGCCCAGCGGGGGGGCCAGAGACCCAGTACTTC. It yields the protein CASSVGPAGGPETQYF.

Ten or more counts support this clonotype. The chain joins TRBV30 to TRBJ1-5, with TRBD1 matching over 10 bases. The V gene end was trimmed by 2 bases and the J gene end by 0 bases; junction bases not matched to a gene: 4. Germline CDR1 reads GTSNPN; CDR2 reads SVGIG (reference sequence). This CDR3 has 16 residues. The CDR3 DNA reads TGTGCCTGGAGTTTAGGGACAGGGGTTAGCAATCAGCCCCAGCATTTT. Its protein product is CAWSLGTGVSNQPQHF.

V gene TRBV7-8 combines with J gene TRBJ1-6; no reliable D call. The V end lost 0 bases, the J end lost 6 bases, and 9 bases lay between the germline ends. There are 15 residues in the CDR3. Germline-derived CDR1 and CDR2 are SGHVS and FQNEAQ. The CDR3 loop is CASSLANSGNSPLHF. The CDR3 DNA sequence: TGTGCCAGCAGCTTAGCGAACAGTGGTAATTCACCCCTCCACTTT.

This chain links TRBV7-9 with TRBJ1-2, with TRBD1 as a possible D gene (5 bases). Trimming removed 6 bases at V and 2 bases at J, with 25 bases between. This CDR3 has 18 residues. CDR1 and CDR2 (germline): SEHNR, FQNEAQ (reference sequence). CDR3 in DNA: TGTGCCAGCAGTCGTCCTCGGGGCAGGGAGCCTCGGAACTATGGCTACACCTTC. Translating it yields CASSRPRGREPRNYGYTF.